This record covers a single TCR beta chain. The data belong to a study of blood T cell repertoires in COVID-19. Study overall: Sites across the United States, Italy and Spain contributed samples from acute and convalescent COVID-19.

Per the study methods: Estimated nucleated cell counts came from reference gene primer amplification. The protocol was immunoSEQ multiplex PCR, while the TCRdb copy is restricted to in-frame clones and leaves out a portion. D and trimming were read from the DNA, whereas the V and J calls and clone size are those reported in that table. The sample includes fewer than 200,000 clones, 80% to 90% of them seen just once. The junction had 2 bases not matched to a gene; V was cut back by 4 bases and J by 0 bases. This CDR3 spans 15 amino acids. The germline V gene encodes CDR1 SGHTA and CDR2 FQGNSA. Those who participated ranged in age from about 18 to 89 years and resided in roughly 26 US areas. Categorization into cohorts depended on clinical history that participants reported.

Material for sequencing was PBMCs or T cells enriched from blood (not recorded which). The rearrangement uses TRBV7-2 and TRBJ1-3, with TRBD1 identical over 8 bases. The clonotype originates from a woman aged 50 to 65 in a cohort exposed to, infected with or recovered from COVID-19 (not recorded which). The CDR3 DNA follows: TGTGCCAGCAGCTCGGGACAGGCCTCTGGAAACACCATATATTTT. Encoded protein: CASSSGQASGNTIYF. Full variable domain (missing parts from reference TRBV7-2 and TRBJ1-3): GAGVSQSPSNKVTEKGKDVELRCDPISGHTALYWYRQSLGQGLEFLIYFQGNSAPDKSGLPSDRFSAERTGGSVSTLTIQRTQQEDSAVYLCASSSGQASGNTIYFGEGSWLTVV.